This passage covers 30 T cell receptor beta chains from one sample sequenced in a study of OX40 agonist ivuxolimab in advanced cancers. Library method: the immunoSEQ multiplex PCR assay. As stored in TCRdb, this immuneACCESS dataset retains in-frame rearrangements with V and J assigned. A fraction of the clones does not appear; measured against another copy, unresolved V genes explain less than half of the discrepancy, and the remainder lacks a known reason. This sample gives 43,000 or so clones in total; around 90% of them show up just once. The ten largest clones add up to around 10% of the sample. Sequencing used CD4+ or CD8+ T cells sorted from blood, obtained in a trial of the OX40 agonist ivuxolimab. These receptors were taken from an adult with an advanced solid tumor such as melanoma, head and neck, liver or kidney cancer.

Regarding this clone: The sample holds other DNA sequences that translate to the same CDR3. J is TRBJ2-7 and V is TRBV14; 8 bases map to TRBD1. V shed 3 bases, J shed 4 bases, and the junction held 5 bases outside the gene matches. The germline CDR1 and CDR2 sequences are SGHDN and FVKESK. The CDR3 sequence is 14 residues long. The CDR3 DNA follows: TGTGCCAGCAGCCACTCCGGGACAGGTTACGAGCAGTACTTC. Residues: CASSHSGTGYEQYF.

This clone was observed a handful of times. The rearrangement joins TRBV10-2 to TRBJ2-3, with D perhaps matching TRBD2 (6 bases). The length of the CDR3 is 12 residues. Looked up from germline, CDR1 is WSHSY and CDR2 is SAAADI. V lost 10 bases and J 4 bases, leaving 12 bases between the germline ends. The CDR3 spells CATTSLADTQYF. The CDR3 DNA is TGCGCCACTACTAGCTTGGCAGATACGCAGTATTTT.

V is TRBV15 and J is TRBJ2-1; TRBD2 matches 12 bases. V lost 3 bases, J lost 7 bases, and 7 bases stayed unmatched. Germline CDR1 is LNHNV and CDR2 is YYDKDF (reference sequence). The CDR3 loop spans 16 amino acids. The CDR3 here is CATSRRNGLAGNEQFF. The CDR3 nucleotides are TGTGCCACCAGCAGGAGAAACGGACTAGCGGGAAATGAGCAGTTCTTC.

V usage is TRBV15 and J usage is TRBJ2-1, with D unresolved. CDR3 length: 16 amino acids. Germline values: CDR1 LNHNV, CDR2 YYDKDF (reference sequence). V dropped 0 bases and J dropped 5 bases, with 14 bases sitting between them. CDR3 in DNA: TGTGCCACCAGCAGAGATAGGGCGAGAACAAACAATGAGCAGTTCTTC. Encoded protein: CATSRDRARTNNEQFF.

The V call is TRBV19, the J call TRBJ2-3; 10 bases line up with TRBD1. CDR1 is LNHDA, CDR2 SQIVND, per germline (reference sequence). There are 15 residues in the CDR3. Losses at the gene ends were 7 bases for V and 2 bases for J; bases not matched to a gene: 6. CDR3 coding DNA: TGTGCCAGTACCCCGGGACAGGGGTTCACAGATACGCAGTATTTT. Its translation is CASTPGQGFTDTQYF.

The J gene is TRBJ2-7, the V gene TRBV14, with 8 bases lining up with TRBD1. V was pared by 1 base and J by 0 bases, with 2 bases of the junction left unmatched. Germline V lookup: CDR1 SGHDN, CDR2 FVKESK. The CDR3 covers 15 residues. The CDR3 here is CASSQVGTGSYEQYF. CDR3 sequence (DNA): TGTGCCAGCAGCCAAGTAGGGACAGGCTCCTACGAGCAGTACTTC.

The rearrangement joins TRBV11-2 to TRBJ1-1; D gene uncertain. Germline CDR1 is SGHAT and CDR2 is FQNNGV. Trimming removed 1 base from V and 4 bases from J, with 19 bases in between. CDR3 length equals 17 residues. CDR3 sequence (DNA): TGTGCCAGCAGCTTAGTAAGTATCGGCGGCCAGGCCACTGAAGCTTTCTTT. This translates into CASSLVSIGGQATEAFF.

The chain has TRBV6-1 and TRBJ2-6; no definite D call. Germline V gene sequence: CDR1 MNHNS, CDR2 SASEGT. V dropped 1 base and J dropped 4 bases, with 8 bases sitting between them. This CDR3 spans 15 amino acids. The chain's CDR3 is CASSEGRPGANVLTF. The CDR3 region has the DNA TGTGCCAGCAGTGAAGGGAGACCGGGGGCCAACGTCCTGACTTTC.

Of note for this clone: At one boundary the junction diverges from the germline segment, which might be a read error. The chain uses TRBV7-7 and TRBJ2-1; D is undetermined. Germline CDR1 and CDR2: SSHAT and FNYEAQ (reference sequence). The CDR3 sequence is 12 residues long. The CDR3 nucleotides are TGTGCTAGCAGCTTCGCTGCCCATGAGCAGTTCTTC. This sequence encodes CASSFAAHEQFF.

This chain connects TRBV5-5 to TRBJ2-7, with 7 bases that match TRBD1. The germline CDR1 and CDR2 sequences are SGHKS and YYEKEE (reference sequence). The CDR3 has 13 residues. Trimming at V came to 4 bases and at J to 6 bases, leaving 7 bases not matched to a gene. The CDR3: CASSAGTATEQYF. The DNA for the CDR3 is TGTGCCAGCAGCGCCGGGACAGCCACCGAGCAGTACTTC. The whole variable domain, filled in from reference TRBV5-5 and TRBJ2-7, reads DAGVTQSPTHLIKTRGQQVTLRCSPISGHKSVSWYQQVLGQGPQFIFQYYEKEERGRGNFPDRFSARQFPNYSSELNVNALLLGDSALYLCASSAGTATEQYFGPGTRLTVT.

This CDR3 reads CAVRGRGTDTQYF. The CDR3 region has the DNA TGTGCCGTACGAGGGCGAGGGACAGATACGCAGTATTTT. The rearrangement uses TRBV2 and TRBJ2-3; D is perhaps TRBD2 (5 bases). V was pared by 11 bases and J by 3 bases, with 15 bases between. This CDR3 has 13 residues. Germline CDR1 is SNHLY and CDR2 is FYNNEI. The variable domain in full, completed from reference TRBV2 and TRBJ2-3, reads EPEVTQTPSHQVTQMGQEVILRCVPISNHLYFYWYRQILGQKVEFLVSFYNNEISEKSEIFDDQFSVERPDGSNFTLKIRSTKLEDSAMYFCAVRGRGTDTQYFGPGTRLTVL.

This chain joins TRBV27 and TRBJ2-5; no definite D call. The V gene's germline CDR1 is MNHEY and CDR2 SMNVEV (reference sequence). Trimming pared 3 bases from V and 3 bases from J, leaving 14 bases between. The CDR3 loop spans 15 amino acids. CDR3 residues: CASSFSPPIEETQYF. The CDR3, as DNA: TGTGCCAGCAGTTTCTCCCCTCCGATCGAAGAGACCCAGTACTTC.

DNA for the CDR3: TGTGCCAGCAGCGTGGTGGAGGGGCTGGGCTATGGCTACACCTTC. This gives the protein CASSVVEGLGYGYTF. This rearrangement joins TRBV7-9 to TRBJ1-2, with D possibly being TRBD1 (5 bases). The CDR3 sequence is 15 residues long. Germline V gene data show CDR1 as SEHNR and CDR2 as FQNEAQ (reference sequence). The V end lost 5 bases, the J end lost 4 bases, and 17 bases lay between the germline ends.

The chain couples TRBV30 to TRBJ1-6; TRBD1 is a possible D gene (6 bases). Between the trimmed V and J ends, which lost 5 bases and 3 bases, there was a span of 17 bases. The CDR3 extends over 16 amino acids. Germline CDR1 reads GTSNPN; CDR2 reads SVGIG (reference sequence). CDR3 coding DNA: TGTGCCTGGTGGGAGAAAGGGGGAGGCTATAATTCACCCCTCCACTTT. It codes for CAWWEKGGGYNSPLHF.

The chain links TRBV5-8 to TRBJ1-5; D is ambiguous. The CDR3 consists of 11 residues. V shed 4 bases and J shed 4 bases, with 3 bases lying between them. The germline CDR1 and CDR2 sequences are SGHTS and YDEGEE. In nucleotides, the CDR3 is TGTGCCAGCAGCGAAAATCAGCCCCAGCATTTT. It codes for CASSENQPQHF.

The chain joins TRBV27 to TRBJ2-3; D might be TRBD1 (6 bases). Germline loops: CDR1 MNHEY, CDR2 SMNVEV (reference sequence). V lost 3 bases and J 5 bases, leaving 12 bases between the germline ends. The CDR3 covers 14 residues. The CDR3 loop is CASSFGQGIDTQYF. CDR3 DNA sequence: TGTGCCAGCAGTTTTGGGCAGGGGATAGATACGCAGTATTTT.

The chain links TRBV7-9 to TRBJ2-2; the D gene is possibly TRBD1 (6 bases). Germline V CDR1 and CDR2: SEHNR, FQNEAQ (reference sequence). Trimming removed 4 bases at V and 0 bases at J, with 6 bases between. The CDR3 covers 14 residues. CDR3 sequence: CASSWGPNTGELFF. As DNA, the CDR3 is TGTGCCAGCAGCTGGGGGCCGAACACCGGGGAGCTGTTTTTT.

This clone was counted once. J is TRBJ1-2 and V is TRBV7-9, with a weak D call TRBD1 (6 bases). The germline gives CDR1 SEHNR, CDR2 FQNEAQ (reference sequence). V lost 4 bases, J lost 2 bases, and 17 bases lay in between. This CDR3 has 16 residues. The CDR3 bases are TGTGCCAGCAGCTCCCGGGACAAGATACTAAACTATGGCTACACCTTC. Translating it yields CASSSRDKILNYGYTF.

This clone is a singleton in its sample. This chain connects TRBV27 to TRBJ2-7, with TRBD1 identical over 9 bases. The CDR3 spans 15 residues. Germline V CDR1 and CDR2: MNHEY, SMNVEV (reference sequence). J lost 6 bases, V lost 4 bases, and 10 bases had no gene match. CDR3 in amino acids: CASSSRQGGRGEQYF. The CDR3 coding sequence is TGTGCCAGCAGTTCCCGACAGGGGGGACGAGGCGAGCAGTACTTC.

This clone was counted a few times. The chain employs TRBV29-1 and TRBJ2-1; a possible D gene is TRBD1 (5 bases). The CDR3 length is 16 residues. V shed 2 bases and J shed 1 base, with 15 bases lying between them. The germline V gene has CDR1 SQVTM and CDR2 ANQGSEA. The CDR3 here is CSVERVGATSYNEQFF. In DNA form, the CDR3 reads TGCAGCGTTGAAAGGGTAGGGGCCACGTCCTACAATGAGCAGTTCTTC.

The chain couples TRBV6-5 to TRBJ2-5; no reliable D call. V gave up 6 bases and J gave up 4 bases, with 9 bases separating them. The germline CDR1 and CDR2 sequences are MNHEY and SVGAGI. The length of the CDR3 is 12 residues. CDR3: CASRAGRETQYF. DNA of the CDR3: TGTGCCAGCAGAGCCGGGCGAGAGACCCAGTACTTC.

The chain employs TRBV5-1 and TRBJ2-1; weak D call: TRBD2 (5 bases). CDR1 is SGHRS, CDR2 YFSETQ, per germline. V shed 3 bases and J shed 4 bases, with 14 bases lying between them. CDR3 size: 15 residues. CDR3 sequence reads: CASSWVAPHYNEQFF. The CDR3 bases are TGCGCCAGCAGCTGGGTAGCGCCCCATTACAATGAGCAGTTCTTC.

V usage is TRBV4-1 and J usage is TRBJ1-1; D is possibly TRBD1 (5 bases). CDR1 is MGHRA, CDR2 YSYEKL, per germline. CDR3 length: 12 amino acids. The V end lost 4 bases, the J end lost 11 bases, and 14 bases lay between the germline ends. The CDR3, as DNA: TGCGCCAGCAGCCTACCGGTCGGGGGGGCTTTCTTT. Translation: CASSLPVGGAFF.

The chain couples TRBV6-5 to TRBJ1-2; D is ambiguous. Germline V CDR1 and CDR2: MNHEY, SVGAGI. CDR3 length: 14 amino acids. V dropped 1 base and J dropped 1 base, with 7 bases sitting between them. The CDR3 region is CASSYWPINYGYTF. CDR3 bases: TGTGCCAGCAGTTACTGGCCGATTAACTATGGCTACACCTTC.

The chain joins TRBV9 to TRBJ1-2; D is perhaps TRBD1 (5 bases). V gave up 5 bases and J gave up 8 bases, with 16 bases separating them. This CDR3 has 13 amino acids. Germline V gene sequence: CDR1 SGDLS, CDR2 YYNGEE. CDR3 sequence: CASRTGTMRGYTF. The CDR3 DNA follows: TGTGCCAGCAGAACCGGGACTATGAGGGGCTACACCTTC.

V usage is TRBV19 and J usage is TRBJ2-7, with a weak D call TRBD2 (6 bases). From germline, CDR1 is LNHDA and CDR2 SQIVND (reference sequence). V was trimmed by 4 bases and J by 2 bases, leaving 12 bases between them. The CDR3 is 14 residues long. CDR3 bases: TGTGCCAGTAGTACCTCTCGCGGGGCCTACGAGCAGTACTTC. The encoded protein is CASSTSRGAYEQYF. The whole variable domain, remainder taken from reference TRBV19 and TRBJ2-7, is DGGITQSPKYLFRKEGQNVTLSCEQNLNHDAMYWYRQDPGQGLRLIYYSQIVNDFQKGDIAEGYSVSREKKESFPLTVTSAQKNPTAFYLCASSTSRGAYEQYFGPGTRLTVT.

The rearrangement joins TRBV4-3 to TRBJ1-1; 8 positions match TRBD1. The ends lost 4 bases at V and 2 bases at J; junction bases unmatched: 9. CDR1 and CDR2 from the germline V gene are LGHNA and YSLEER. The CDR3 spans 16 residues. CDR3 DNA sequence: TGCGCCAGCAGCCCCACTTGGACAGGGTCAAACACTGAAGCTTTCTTT. Translation gives CASSPTWTGSNTEAFF.

The V call is TRBV9, the J call TRBJ2-3; unclear D gene. V was cut by 0 bases and J by 2 bases, with 10 bases left in between. The CDR3 is made up of 15 amino acids. Germline loops: CDR1 SGDLS, CDR2 YYNGEE. CDR3 in amino acids: CASSVEGSLTDTQYF. For the CDR3, the DNA is TGTGCCAGCAGCGTAGAGGGTTCCCTCACAGATACGCAGTATTTT.

This chain connects TRBV7-3 to TRBJ2-7; D is possibly TRBD1 (5 bases). In germline, CDR1 is SGHTA, CDR2 FQGTGA. The CDR3 extends over 14 amino acids. Trimming removed 1 base from V and 0 bases from J, with 7 bases in between. In DNA, the CDR3 is TGTGCCAGCAGCTTAAAACAGGACTCCTACGAGCAGTACTTC. Protein sequence: CASSLKQDSYEQYF.

CDR3 coding DNA: TGTGCCAGCAGCCCCACTGTAGCGGGAGGGTACGAGCAGTACTTC. It yields the protein CASSPTVAGGYEQYF. The rearrangement links TRBV7-6 to TRBJ2-7; the match to TRBD2 covers 11 bases. The V and J ends lost 5 bases and 4 bases, in that order; junction bases with no gene match: 7. This CDR3 has 15 amino acids. Looked up from germline, CDR1 is SGHVS and CDR2 is FNYEAQ.